Detailed here is one T cell receptor beta chain. The antigen remains undetermined. This sample stems from a study of OX40 agonist ivuxolimab in advanced cancers. Overall study: Patients with hepatocellular carcinoma, melanoma, renal cell or head and neck cancer made up the dose-escalation patients. Study-wide results and caveats: Averaged across samples, CD8+ T cells carried more expanded clones than CD4+ did.

CDR3 length: 14 residues. Trimming stripped 2 bases from V and 3 bases from J, with 10 bases between. Germline CDR1 and CDR2: SGHTA and FQGTGA. Produced via immunoSEQ multiplex PCR; TCRdb's table is partial and in-frame only. The data contain around 90,000 clones, around 90% of them singletons. Sampled blood was obtained at baseline, cycle 4 day 1, and cycle 7 day 1. The clonotype was recovered from an adult with an advanced solid tumor such as melanoma, head and neck, liver or kidney cancer. This material consisted of CD4+ or CD8+ T cells sorted from blood, taken in a trial of the OX40 agonist ivuxolimab. The V call is TRBV7-3, the J call TRBJ2-5; maybe TRBD1 (5 bases). The CDR3: CASSLLGLEETQYF. CDR3 DNA: TGTGCCAGCAGCTTATTGGGGCTAGAAGAGACCCAGTACTTC.